This T cell receptor beta chain was captured by sequencing in a study of blood T cell repertoires in COVID-19. Overall study context: Italy, Spain and the United States were the sources of the convalescent and acute COVID-19 samples. T cells, B-cell-depleted T cells, or PBMCs provided the cDNA or gDNA that served as material.

Original methodology: Amplification of reference gene primers provided the estimated nucleated cell counts. Here immunoSEQ multiplex PCR was the method, and the copy in TCRdb shows in-frame clones only, minus some. V and J calls and clone size are as listed in that table; D and trimming were resolved from the DNA. There are fewer than 250,000 clones in the sample; roughly 79% occur only once, and around 1.8% lies in the top ten. The TCR sequence derives from a woman of 80 years or more with acute or convalescent COVID-19. Material for sequencing was peripheral blood.

CDR3 sequence reads: CASNIQPGYNEQFF. In DNA form, the CDR3 reads TGTGCCAGCAACATCCAACCGGGTTACAATGAGCAGTTCTTC. This rearrangement joins TRBV2 to TRBJ2-1; no clear D. This CDR3 is 14 amino acids long. Trimming left V 7 bases short and J 4 bases short, with 14 bases between. The germline CDR1 and CDR2 sequences are SNHLY and FYNNEI.